This T cell receptor (beta chain) was documented in a study of response to subunit inactivated influenza vaccine. General study results and limits: Each seasonal influenza vaccination recruits few new T cells, the authors suggested.

MiXCR, run by TCRdb on the RT-PCR reads, gives a single entry per CDR3 protein. In the table there are 490,000 or so distinct CDR3 sequences, less than 10% of which are singletons. This clonotype was picked up a small number of times. The antigen remains unidentified. The receptor's source is a man in his fifties or sixties who received an inactivated influenza vaccine. This specimen consisted of PBMCs from blood, obtained roughly 24 months after vaccination.

The CDR3 nucleotides read TGTGCCAGCAGCTGGAGGGACTACCCTAGCACAGATACGCAGTATTTT. Encoded protein: CASSWRDYPSTDTQYF. The genes are TRBV12-3 or TRBV12-4 and TRBJ2-3; the match to TRBD2 covers 7 bases. V shed 6 bases, J shed 0 bases, and the junction held 9 bases outside the gene matches. The length of the CDR3 is 16 residues.